These 20 T cell receptor beta chains were all obtained from the same sample, sequenced in a study of blood T cell repertoires in COVID-19. Method: immunoSEQ multiplex PCR; TCRdb's copy keeps in-frame clones and lacks some. The data contain 110,000 to 150,000 clones, around 80% of them singletons. The sample was peripheral blood. These TCRs come from a woman aged 45-65 years with acute or convalescent COVID-19.

J is TRBJ2-3 and V is TRBV4-1, with TRBD2 matching over 9 bases. Germline CDR1 reads MGHRA; CDR2 reads YSYEKL. V was clipped by 0 bases and J by 9 bases; unmatched bases: 10. The CDR3 runs 16 residues. DNA of the CDR3: TGCGCCAGCAGCCAAGAATCGAGCGGGGGGTCGTACACGCAGTATTTT. It is translated as CASSQESSGGSYTQYF.

The CDR3, as DNA: TGTGCCAGTAGTCAAAGGGGCAACACCCTGTACACTGAAGCTTTCTTT. Its protein is CASSQRGNTLYTEAFF. The chain links TRBV19 to TRBJ1-1; TRBD1 is a possible D gene (5 bases). The CDR3 sequence is 16 residues long. The ends were cut back, 5 bases at V and 3 bases at J, with 19 bases in the middle. Germline CDR1 and CDR2: LNHDA and SQIVND (reference sequence).

This chain links TRBV11-3 with TRBJ1-4; D is unclear. With 1 base removed from V and 7 bases from J, the gap between germline ends came to 7 bases. The CDR3 has 13 amino acids. The germline V gene encodes CDR1 SGHNT and CDR2 YENEEA. The CDR3 bases are TGTGCCAGCAGCTTAGGGGCGGGTGAAAAACTGTTTTTT. Amino acids: CASSLGAGEKLFF.

The chain uses TRBV11-3 and TRBJ2-1, with 8 bases lining up with TRBD2. The length of the CDR3 is 14 residues. Germline V CDR1 and CDR2: SGHNT, YENEEA. Trimming took 3 bases from V and 9 from J; bases not matched to a gene: 7. CDR3 DNA sequence: TGTGCCAGCAGCTTGGACGGGGGGGCCACTGAGCAGTTCTTC. This translates into CASSLDGGATEQFF.

The chain employs TRBV6-5 and TRBJ2-7, with D possibly matching TRBD1 (6 bases). V lost 6 bases and J 5 bases, leaving 20 bases between the germline ends. This CDR3 region has 15 residues. Germline CDR1 MNHEY, CDR2 SVGAGI. Here the CDR3 DNA reads TGTGCCAGCAGCCGGGTCGAAGGGGGACAACACGAGCAGTACTTC. This sequence encodes CASSRVEGGQHEQYF.

This clone was seen a few times. V gene TRBV7-2 combines with J gene TRBJ2-5; 13 bases are shared with TRBD2. CDR1 and CDR2 (germline): SGHTA, FQGNSA. The CDR3 runs 16 residues. V shed 7 bases and J 1 base; nucleotides not matched to a gene: 6. Here the CDR3 reads CASTGGTSGAQETQYF. The CDR3 DNA is TGTGCCAGCACCGGGGGGACTAGCGGGGCCCAAGAGACCCAGTACTTC.

The gene calls are TRBV1 and TRBJ2-1; TRBD2, the D gene given by the table, was not confirmed from the DNA. TRBV1 is a listed pseudogene. The CDR3 is 17 residues long. The CDR3 sequence is CTSSQDWGTSGSNEQFF. DNA of the CDR3: TGCACCAGCAGCCAAGATTGGGGGACTAGCGGGTCCAATGAGCAGTTCTTC.

This chain uses TRBV28 with TRBJ1-2, with a weak D call TRBD1 (5 bases). This CDR3 has 18 amino acids. Germline assignment: CDR1 MDHEN and CDR2 SYDVKM. With 5 bases removed from V and 6 bases from J, the gap between germline ends came to 28 bases. This CDR3 reads CASSPFSLDSRAFHGYTF. CDR3 sequence (DNA): TGTGCCAGCAGTCCCTTTAGTTTAGACAGCAGGGCTTTTCATGGCTACACCTTC.

The V call is TRBV5-5, the J call TRBJ1-5, with D unclear. The V and J ends lost 0 bases and 0 bases respectively, with 13 bases between them. Germline V gene sequence: CDR1 SGHKS, CDR2 YYEKEE (reference sequence). This CDR3 contains 17 residues. CDR3 coding DNA: TGTGCCAGCAGCTTGGGGGCGGAGGGCTATAGCAATCAGCCCCAGCATTTT. Translated: CASSLGAEGYSNQPQHF. Looking up the rest from reference TRBV5-5 and TRBJ1-5 gives the full variable domain: DAGVTQSPTHLIKTRGQQVTLRCSPISGHKSVSWYQQVLGQGPQFIFQYYEKEERGRGNFPDRFSARQFPNYSSELNVNALLLGDSALYLCASSLGAEGYSNQPQHFGDGTRLSIL.

This clone has a single count. Written as DNA, the CDR3 is TGTGCCAGCCGGGACAGGGACTACAATGAGCAGTTCTTC. Protein sequence: CASRDRDYNEQFF. J is TRBJ2-1 and V is TRBV21-1; the table's D call, TRBD1, has no DNA check behind it. TRBV21-1 is noted as a pseudogene. There are 13 residues in the CDR3.

This clone was found many times. The genes are TRBV4-3 and TRBJ1-1; 8 bases align to TRBD1. Germline CDR1 and CDR2: LGHNA and YSLEER. V shed 3 bases, J shed 0 bases, and the junction held 9 bases outside the gene matches. The CDR3 has 17 residues. Written as DNA, the CDR3 is TGCGCCAGCAGCCAGCTACACGGACAGGGAGTGAACACTGAAGCTTTCTTT. Protein product: CASSQLHGQGVNTEAFF.

V usage is TRBV5-1 and J usage is TRBJ1-2; 9 bases are shared with TRBD1. V lost 0 bases, J lost 8 bases, and 5 bases stayed unmatched. The CDR3 runs 14 residues. Germline CDR1 and CDR2: SGHRS and YFSETQ. The chain's CDR3 is CASSLGGQGGGYTF. The CDR3 DNA reads TGCGCCAGCAGCTTGGGGGGACAGGGAGGCGGCTACACCTTC.

The chain is built from TRBV9 and TRBJ1-3, with 7 bases lining up with TRBD1. J lost 4 bases, V lost 3 bases, and 7 bases had no gene match. The CDR3 consists of 15 residues. CDR1 SGDLS and CDR2 YYNGEE come from the germline V gene. CDR3 region: CASSASDRVGNTIYF. The CDR3 nucleotides are TGTGCCAGCAGCGCCTCAGACAGGGTCGGAAACACCATATATTTT. The full variable domain, completed using reference TRBV9 and TRBJ1-3, is DSGVTQTPKHLITATGQRVTLRCSPRSGDLSVYWYQQSLDQGLQFLIQYYNGEERAKGNILERFSAQQFPDLHSELNLSSLELGDSALYFCASSASDRVGNTIYFGEGSWLTVV.

This clone was found a few times. This rearrangement joins TRBV3-1 (or the pseudogene TRBV3-2) to TRBJ1-6; TRBD1 matches at 12 bases. The CDR3 is 16 amino acids. CDR1 LGHDT and CDR2 YNNKEL come from the germline V gene (reference sequence). V lost 2 bases to trimming and J lost 9 bases; unmatched junction nucleotides: 5. CDR3 sequence (DNA): TGTGCCAGCAGCCAACAGGGACAGGGGGCGCGTTCACCCCTCCACTTT. It codes for CASSQQGQGARSPLHF.

This chain connects TRBV3-1 (or the pseudogene TRBV3-2) to TRBJ2-7; 11 nucleotides agree with TRBD2. Looked up from germline, CDR1 is LGHDT and CDR2 is YNNKEL (reference sequence). The V and J ends lost 1 base and 1 base, in that order; junction bases with no gene match: 9. This CDR3 contains 18 residues. CDR3 DNA sequence: TGTGCCAGCAGCCAAGGAGTCGGGACTAGCGGCCCATCCTACGAGCAGTACTTC. It codes for CASSQGVGTSGPSYEQYF.

The DNA of the CDR3 is TGTGCCAGCAGCCCCTCTGCGGGCCCTAACTATGGCTACACCTTC. Its protein is CASSPSAGPNYGYTF. The chain joins TRBV7-3 to TRBJ1-2; D gene ambiguous. Trimming pared 5 bases from V and 0 bases from J, leaving 13 bases between. Germline loops: CDR1 SGHTA, CDR2 FQGTGA. The CDR3 consists of 15 residues.

The V and J genes are TRBV27 and TRBJ1-2, with 9 bases aligning to TRBD1. This CDR3 has 16 residues. With V trimmed by 3 bases and J by 2 bases, 7 bases remained unmatched. Germline V gene data show CDR1 as MNHEY and CDR2 as SMNVEV (reference sequence). The CDR3 nucleotides read TGTGCCAGCAGTTTGTCCGGACAGGGGACGAACTATGGCTACACCTTC. It specifies CASSLSGQGTNYGYTF.

The J gene is TRBJ1-1, the V gene TRBV7-8, with a tentative D call TRBD1 (5 bases). Germline CDR1 is SGHVS and CDR2 is FQNEAQ. V was trimmed by 3 bases and J by 1 base, leaving 9 bases between them. The CDR3 length is 14 residues. The CDR3 DNA reads as TGTGCCAGCAGCTTCGACAGACAGAACACTGAAGCTTTCTTT. It yields the protein CASSFDRQNTEAFF.

The V gene is TRBV7-6, the J gene TRBJ2-2; 11 bases agree with TRBD1. The J segment lost 4 bases and the V segment lost 2 bases, leaving 9 bases of the junction unmatched. Looked up from germline, CDR1 is SGHVS and CDR2 is FNYEAQ. The CDR3 loop spans 18 amino acids. The CDR3 nucleotides are TGTGCCAGCAGCTTACAAACCGGGACAGGGGGGATCACCGGGGAGCTGTTTTTT. Translated, it gives CASSLQTGTGGITGELFF.

The chain links TRBV18 to TRBJ1-5; D might be TRBD1 (6 bases). The length of the CDR3 is 15 residues. With 4 bases removed from V and 2 bases from J, the gap between germline ends came to 12 bases. Germline V gives CDR1 KGHSH, CDR2 LQKENI. This CDR3 reads CASSQQGLGNQPQHF. DNA for the CDR3: TGTGCCAGCTCACAACAGGGTTTGGGCAATCAGCCCCAGCATTTT.